This T cell receptor beta chain appears in the sequencing data of a study of T cell responses to AZD1222 COVID-19 vaccine. Study outcomes and limitations: Spike-specific TCR breadth and depth went up after people got two AZD1222 doses.

The repertoire was sequenced with immunoSEQ multiplex PCR; TCRdb's copy has only in-frame clones and lacks some. This sample has about 150,000 clones, with 90% found just once. V dropped 4 bases and J dropped 5; count of bases not matched to a gene: 2. There are 13 residues in the CDR3. Germline assignment: CDR1 MNHEY and CDR2 SVGAGI. As to this clone: The antigen remains unidentified.

The specimen comprised peripheral blood, sampled on day 0 of AZD1222 vaccination. The clonotype was recovered from an adult in good health. The chain is built from TRBV6-5 and TRBJ1-2; the match to TRBD1 covers 9 bases. The CDR3 DNA reads as TGTGCCAGCAGTTCCGACAGGGGGTATGGCTACACCTTC. Translating it yields CASSSDRGYGYTF.